This T cell receptor beta chain is from a study of cytotoxic CD8 clonotypes in ibrutinib-treated CLL. Turning to the study itself: Following treatment for a median approximately 12 months, range 6 to 36, response samples were then taken. Study-level results: Public clonotypes occurred uncommonly; on treatment, they contracted or remained stable.

TCRdb keeps only in-frame clones here, not all; method: immunoSEQ multiplex PCR. The sample lists around 250,000 clones, less than 75% occurring once. Germline assignment: CDR1 SNHLY and CDR2 FYNNEI. CDR3 size: 15 residues. V was shortened by 6 bases and J by 5 bases, with 18 bases between the two germline ends. A word on this clone: Its target is unknown.

This receptor was obtained from a human donor with chronic lymphocytic leukemia. The material was PBMCs, obtained after 24 months of ibrutinib treatment. The chain joins TRBV2 to TRBJ2-3, with D unresolved. This CDR3 reads CASRPVGSNRDTQYF. CDR3 DNA: TGTGCCAGCAGGCCGGTGGGATCAAATCGAGATACGCAGTATTTT.